The 16 T cell receptor beta chains in this list originate from one sample, sequenced in a study of neurological immune-mediated disorders. TCRdb used MiXCR to reprocess the 5' RACE reads, holding one entry per CDR3 protein. The sample lists 31,000 or so distinct CDR3 sequences; about 4.5% were seen once. Sequencing was done on a sample of PBMCs. The receptors originated from a man younger than 35 in good health.

This clonotype was counted ten times or more. The rearrangement uses TRBV10-3 and TRBJ2-3; 13 nucleotides align to TRBD2. The CDR3 length is 12 residues. The germline CDR1 and CDR2 sequences are ENHRY and SYGVKD. The CDR3 spells CATSGGADTQYF. Here the CDR3 DNA reads TGTGCAACTAGCGGGGGGGCAGATACGCAGTATTTT.

The table lists this clonotype with many counts. The junction differs from germline at one of its ends, possibly a read error. The CDR3: CASSLALVGQVIF. In DNA, the CDR3 is TGTGCCAGCAGTTTAGCGCTAGTCGGGCAGGTTATCTTC. The chain is built from TRBV12-3 or TRBV12-4 and TRBJ1-2; D gene unclear. The length of the CDR3 is 13 residues.

The chain uses TRBV2 and TRBJ2-7; D possibly corresponds to TRBD2 (5 bases). With 6 bases removed from V and 0 bases from J, the gap between germline ends came to 9 bases. The CDR3 covers 13 residues. Germline V gives CDR1 SNHLY, CDR2 FYNNEI. The CDR3 protein is CASSPDSSYEQYF. As DNA, the CDR3 is TGTGCCAGCAGCCCGGACTCCTCCTACGAGCAGTACTTC. The complete variable domain, with remaining parts taken from reference TRBV2 and TRBJ2-7, reads EPEVTQTPSHQVTQMGQEVILRCVPISNHLYFYWYRQILGQKVEFLVSFYNNEISEKSEIFDDQFSVERPDGSNFTLKIRSTKLEDSAMYFCASSPDSSYEQYFGPGTRLTVT.

This clonotype was seen many times. The chain joins TRBV7-8 to TRBJ1-1; TRBD1 matches 8 bases. The CDR3 is made up of 15 amino acids. Germline assignment: CDR1 SGHVS and CDR2 FQNEAQ. Unmatched junction bases numbered 1, after V lost 1 base and J lost 0 bases. The CDR3 protein is CASSLGTGLNTEAFF. DNA of the CDR3: TGTGCCAGCAGCTTAGGGACAGGGCTGAACACTGAAGCTTTCTTT.

This clonotype occurred many times. The chain has TRBV4-2 and TRBJ2-6; D uncertain. The CDR3 is 15 amino acids. Germline loops: CDR1 LGHNA, CDR2 YNFKEQ. V lost 1 base, J lost 4 bases, and 8 bases lay in between. The CDR3 protein is CASSQATSGANVLTF. For the CDR3, the DNA is TGTGCCAGCAGCCAAGCAACATCGGGGGCCAACGTCCTGACTTTC.

This clonotype was counted at least ten times. The rearrangement links TRBV20-1 to TRBJ2-7, with 7 bases lining up with TRBD1. In germline, CDR1 is DFQATT, CDR2 SNEGSKA (reference sequence). Trimming at V came to 4 bases and at J to 2 bases, leaving 14 bases not matched to a gene. The CDR3 extends over 16 amino acids. The chain's CDR3 is CSAKKGPGGPAYEQYF. The CDR3 DNA reads TGCAGTGCTAAAAAGGGGCCAGGGGGACCCGCCTACGAGCAGTACTTC.

This clonotype was picked up many times. The rearrangement uses TRBV20-1 and TRBJ1-2, with 9 positions matching TRBD1. The CDR3 consists of 15 residues. V shed 4 bases and J 4 bases; nucleotides not matched to a gene: 10. In germline, CDR1 is DFQATT, CDR2 SNEGSKA (reference sequence). CDR3 region: CSATRGTGRLYGYTF. As DNA, the CDR3 is TGCAGTGCTACCAGGGGGACAGGGAGGCTCTATGGCTACACCTTC.

This clonotype was observed at least ten times. The chain is built from TRBV5-1 and TRBJ2-5, with 8 bases fitting TRBD1. The trim removed 1 base at V and 1 base at J, leaving 6 bases unmatched. Germline CDR1 and CDR2: SGHRS and YFSETQ. CDR3 length equals 16 residues. The chain's CDR3 is CASSLLPQGAQETQYF. CDR3 sequence (DNA): TGCGCCAGCAGCTTGCTTCCCCAGGGGGCCCAAGAGACCCAGTACTTC.

There are many counts of this clonotype. The CDR3 loop is CSARDPSGGAGEKLFF. CDR3 nucleotide sequence: TGCAGTGCTAGAGATCCCTCAGGGGGCGCCGGGGAAAAACTGTTTTTT. The gene calls are TRBV20-1 and TRBJ1-4; TRBD1 aligns across 8 bases. Germline CDR1 and CDR2: DFQATT and SNEGSKA (reference sequence). The CDR3 spans 16 residues. V was clipped by 0 bases and J by 8 bases; unmatched bases: 11.

This clonotype was seen at least ten times. This sequence joins TRBV20-1 and TRBJ1-2, with D uncertain. The CDR3 is 12 residues long. Germline V lookup: CDR1 DFQATT, CDR2 SNEGSKA (reference sequence). V was cut by 5 bases and J by 8 bases, with 15 bases left in between. The CDR3: CSAPIRSRGYTF. DNA for the CDR3: TGCAGTGCTCCAATCCGCAGTCGAGGCTACACCTTC.

This clonotype was recorded at least ten times. The CDR3 DNA reads TGTGCCAGCAGCCTCATGGGGACTGGCCACAATGAGCAGTTCTTC. Its protein is CASSLMGTGHNEQFF. The gene calls are TRBV3-1 and TRBJ2-1; D perhaps matches TRBD2 (6 bases). The CDR3 totals 15 residues. Germline V lookup: CDR1 LGHDT, CDR2 YNNKEL (reference sequence). Trimming removed 4 bases at V and 5 bases at J, with 15 bases between.

This clonotype was observed at least ten times. CDR3 sequence: CSASSGGNTIYF. CDR3 DNA: TGCAGTGCTAGTAGCGGGGGAAACACCATATATTTT. J is TRBJ1-3 and V is TRBV20-1; D gene unclear. The CDR3 totals 12 residues. The ends were cut back, 3 bases at V and 4 bases at J, with 7 bases in the middle. Germline values: CDR1 DFQATT, CDR2 SNEGSKA (reference sequence).

This clonotype was picked up many times. V and J are TRBV9 and TRBJ1-2; TRBD1 is a possible D gene (5 bases). Looked up from germline, CDR1 is SGDLS and CDR2 is YYNGEE. The CDR3 is 15 amino acids. The germline V and J ends were trimmed by 0 bases and 4 bases, with 13 bases remaining between them. CDR3: CASSVGMGVFYGYTF. In DNA, the CDR3 is TGTGCCAGCAGCGTAGGGATGGGGGTTTTCTATGGCTACACCTTC.

This clonotype came up many times. The CDR3 DNA sequence: TGCGCCAGCAGCTTGGACGGGGTTCGGGCCGGAAACACCATATATTTT. This sequence encodes CASSLDGVRAGNTIYF. The chain uses TRBV5-1 and TRBJ1-3; no definite D call. V lost 0 bases and J lost 4, with 14 bases in between. Germline lookup yields CDR1 SGHRS and CDR2 YFSETQ. The CDR3 spans 16 residues.

There are many counts of this clonotype. The chain carries TRBV6-5 and TRBJ1-1, with no clear D. Germline CDR1 MNHEY, CDR2 SVGAGI. The germline V and J ends were trimmed by 0 bases and 8 bases, with 22 bases remaining between them. The CDR3 covers 17 residues. The CDR3 nucleotides are TGTGCCAGCAGTTACTCGAGATTGGGTAGGGCCGCTTACGAAGCTTTCTTT. It encodes CASSYSRLGRAAYEAFF.

This clonotype was detected many times. This sequence joins TRBV30 and TRBJ1-2; D might be TRBD1 (6 bases). The CDR3 has 12 residues. V dropped 3 bases and J dropped 8 bases, with 13 bases sitting between them. CDR1 and CDR2 (germline): GTSNPN, SVGIG (reference sequence). CDR3 region: CAWSVSRGGYTF. The CDR3 DNA reads as TGTGCCTGGAGCGTAAGCAGGGGAGGCTACACCTTC.